The 27 T cell receptor delta chains listed next were all sequenced from one sample in a study of gamma-delta T cells after stem cell transplantation (dated by TCRdb to the mid-2010s). The library relied on RT-PCR. TCRdb names Illumina MiSeq as the instrument used. TCRdb called clones from the public reads with CATT, and repeated DNA sequences were later combined into one row. Present in this sample are over 2,500 delta-chain clones, more than 1.5% of which were seen just once. Of the sample, approximately 12% falls within the top ten clones. Specimen: gamma-delta T cells. These receptors were taken from a human donor. It is not recorded whose cells these are; they may come from a transplant donor.

The chain combines TRDV2 with TRDJ1; 10 nucleotides match TRDD3. From germline, CDR1 is GEAIGNYY and CDR2 EKD. This CDR3 is 18 amino acids long. With 0 bases clipped from V and 0 bases from J, the junction kept 9 bases outside the gene matches. CDR3 amino acids: CACDTVLKLGDDTDKLIF. For the CDR3, the DNA is TGTGCCTGTGACACCGTCCTAAAACTGGGGGATGACACCGATAAACTCATCTTT.

This clone is medium-sized in the sample. The rearrangement joins TRDV2 to TRDJ1; 11 nucleotides agree with TRDD3. Trimming at V came to 2 bases and at J to 1 base, leaving 5 bases not matched to a gene. In germline, CDR1 is GEAIGNYY, CDR2 EKD. The length of the CDR3 is 16 residues. The CDR3, as DNA: TGTGCCTGTGACAGTATGGGGGATACGTTCACCGATAAACTCATCTTT. Translation gives CACDSMGDTFTDKLIF.

As to this clone: This may be a read error, as it is one base from a much larger clone. The chain links TRDV2 to TRDJ1; D might be TRDD3 (6 bases). Trimming stripped 2 bases from V and 3 bases from J, with 15 bases between. Germline V gene data show CDR1 as GEAIGNYY and CDR2 as EKD. CDR3 length equals 15 residues. CDR3 region: CACDSWGPKADKLIF. DNA of the CDR3: TGTGCCTGTGACAGTTGGGGGCCAAAGGCCGATAAACTCATCTTT.

As to this clone: A read error is the likely source, as a far larger clone sits one nucleotide away. This chain links TRDV2 with TRDJ1; 8 positions agree with TRDD3. This CDR3 spans 15 amino acids. The germline CDR1 and CDR2 sequences are GEAIGNYY and EKD. Written as DNA, the CDR3 is TGTGCCTGTGACAAACTACTGGGGGTCCCTGAGGGACTCACCTTT. Protein: CACDKLLGVPEGLTF.

This clone is judged medium-sized. At the DNA level, this CDR3 is encoded by other sequences in the same sample as well. The V call is TRDV2, the J call TRDJ1, with a tentative D call TRDD3 (6 bases). This CDR3 comprises 16 residues. Per germline, CDR1 GEAIGNYY and CDR2 EKD. Trimming left V 4 bases short and J 2 bases short, with 19 bases between. The CDR3 region is CACDLLGKRRTDKLIF. The CDR3 coding sequence is TGTGCCTGTGATCTGCTGGGGAAAAGGCGTACCGATAAACTCATCTTT.

By sample share, this clone is medium-sized. Additional DNA sequences in this sample encode the identical CDR3. The V and J genes are TRDV2 and TRDJ1, with TRDD3 matching 8 bases. V lost 0 bases to trimming and J lost 0 bases; unmatched junction nucleotides: 5. Germline loops: CDR1 GEAIGNYY, CDR2 EKD. The CDR3 runs to 16 residues. The CDR3 protein is CACDTAWGTYTDKLIF. The CDR3 nucleotides are TGTGCCTGTGACACCGCCTGGGGGACTTACACCGATAAACTCATCTTT.

This clone rates as medium-sized. This chain links TRDV2 with TRDJ1; maybe TRDD3 (6 bases). V lost 3 bases and J 3 bases, leaving 13 bases between the germline ends. Germline CDR1 reads GEAIGNYY; CDR2 reads EKD. CDR3 length: 14 residues. In DNA, the CDR3 is TGTGCCTGTGACGGGGTGGGGGTACCCGATAAACTCATCTTT. It translates to CACDGVGVPDKLIF.

This clone was seen a few times. A far larger clone differs by one base, so this is likely a read error. Other DNA sequences in the same sample also yield this CDR3. CDR3 nucleotide sequence: TGTGCCTGCGATGCCTTACTGGGGGACTACACCGATAAACTCATCTTT. Protein product: CACDALLGDYTDKLIF. The V gene is TRDV2, the J gene TRDJ1, with TRDD3 matching 9 bases. V shed 7 bases, J shed 0 bases, and the junction held 11 bases outside the gene matches. Germline V CDR1 and CDR2: GEAIGNYY, EKD. The CDR3 is 16 amino acids.

Note on this clone: At one end the junction does not follow the germline gene, possibly because of a read error. V usage is TRDV2 and J usage is TRDJ1, with TRDD3 matching over 12 bases. Looked up from germline, CDR1 is GEAIGNYY and CDR2 is EKD. The CDR3 length is 19 residues. The CDR3 bases are TGTGCCTGTGACTCGCTGGGGGATACGCGATTTGGTGCGGGCGATAGACTCATCTTT. It encodes CACDSLGDTRFGAGDRLIF.

About this clone itself: The protein held in TCRdb is that of a much larger clone and does not match this DNA's translation at residue 4, likely because of a read error; the protein shown is translated from the DNA. V gene TRDV2 combines with J gene TRDJ1, with D possibly matching TRDD3 (7 bases). The CDR3 extends over 14 amino acids. Trimming shortened V by 5 bases and J by 4 bases, and 16 bases separated the two germline ends. Germline values: CDR1 GEAIGNYY, CDR2 EKD. The CDR3 bases are TGTGCCTGTGGCGTACTGGGGAAATACGATAAACTCATCTTT. It is translated as CACGVLGKYDKLIF.

This clone came up a few times. The chain carries TRDV2 and TRDJ1; 7 nucleotides line up with TRDD3. The CDR3 is made up of 14 amino acids. The ends lost 3 bases at V and 4 bases at J; junction bases unmatched: 7. Looked up from germline, CDR1 is GEAIGNYY and CDR2 is EKD. CDR3 DNA sequence: TGTGCCTGTGACTCCCTGGGGGGCGGCGATAAACTCATCTTT. Its protein product is CACDSLGGGDKLIF.

This clone is medium-sized. Other DNA variants within this sample encode the same CDR3. The gene calls are TRDV1 and TRDJ1; the D gene is possibly TRDD3 (6 bases). CDR1 and CDR2 from the germline V gene are TSWWSYY and QGS. Trimming pared 2 bases from V and 1 base from J, leaving 41 bases between. The CDR3 consists of 25 residues. The CDR3 bases are TGTGCTCTTGGGGAAGTTTTTTGTTCCGATACTCCTTGGGGGTATCTGATATCTGTCACCGATAAACTCATCTTT. Translating gives CALGEVFCSDTPWGYLISVTDKLIF.

As to this clone: The junction differs from germline at one of its ends, possibly a read error. This sequence joins TRDV2 and TRDJ1; 9 bases align to TRDD3. The CDR3 has 15 residues. Germline V lookup: CDR1 GEAIGNYY, CDR2 EKD. The chain's CDR3 is CACFRLGEYTDKHIF. Written as DNA, the CDR3 is TGTGCCTGTTTCAGACTGGGGGAATACACCGATAAACACATCTTT.

This clone is labeled as medium-sized. The same CDR3 can be traced to other DNA sequences in this sample. J is TRDJ1 and V is TRDV2, with 8 nucleotides matching TRDD3. The CDR3 length is 16 residues. The junction had 6 bases not matched to a gene; V was cut back by 0 bases and J by 1 base. Germline loops: CDR1 GEAIGNYY, CDR2 EKD. CDR3 amino acids: CACDTVGGGSTDKLIF. In DNA, the CDR3 is TGTGCCTGTGACACCGTAGGTGGGGGATCCACCGATAAACTCATCTTT.

The rearrangement uses TRDV1 and TRDJ1; the D gene could be TRDD2 or TRDD3 (7 bases each). The CDR3 is 16 residues long. Per the germline V gene, CDR1 is TSWWSYY and CDR2 is QGS. V was shortened by 2 bases and J by 5 bases, with 18 bases between the two germline ends. The CDR3 DNA reads TGTGCTCTTGGGGAAGGACCTTTCCTACTGGGGGATAAACTCATCTTT. Residues: CALGEGPFLLGDKLIF.

This clone is medium-sized. Other nucleotide sequences in the sample specify the same CDR3. The V call is TRDV2, the J call TRDJ1; 8 bases map to TRDD3. With 3 bases clipped from V and 0 bases from J, the junction kept 8 bases outside the gene matches. The CDR3 spans 16 residues. CDR1 and CDR2 (germline): GEAIGNYY, EKD. CDR3 amino acids: CACDLLGVLYTDKLIF. Written as DNA, the CDR3 is TGTGCCTGTGACCTACTGGGGGTCCTTTACACCGATAAACTCATCTTT.

The V and J genes are TRDV2 and TRDJ1; 8 bases agree with TRDD3. V trimming: 8 bases; J trimming: 1 base; junction bases outside the gene matches: 23. CDR1 is GEAIGNYY and CDR2 is EKD in the germline V gene. The CDR3 extends over 19 amino acids. CDR3 residues: CAFYAVLGEAPPSTDKLIF. In DNA, the CDR3 is TGTGCCTTTTACGCAGTCCTGGGGGAGGCACCCCCGTCCACCGATAAACTCATCTTT.

This clone is medium-sized. The rearrangement joins TRDV2 to TRDJ1, with TRDD3 matching over 8 bases. This CDR3 comprises 17 residues. Germline V gives CDR1 GEAIGNYY, CDR2 EKD. The junction had 9 bases not matched to a gene; V was cut back by 1 base and J by 0 bases. CDR3 DNA sequence: TGTGCCTGTGACACTCTCGTACTGGGGGGAAACACCGATAAACTCATCTTT. Amino acids: CACDTLVLGGNTDKLIF.

In its sample, this clone was seen a few times. The protein given by TCRdb reflects a much larger clone and differs at residue 13 from this DNA's translation, likely from a read error; the protein shown is the DNA's translation. The chain couples TRDV2 to TRDJ1; 8 bases match TRDD3. This CDR3 has 18 residues. The V gene end was trimmed by 3 bases and the J gene end by 3 bases; junction bases not matched to a gene: 17. Germline assignment: CDR1 GEAIGNYY and CDR2 EKD. The DNA for the CDR3 is TGTGCCTGTGACGCCATACTGGGGGGGATAAGGGAGGCCGATAAACTCATCTTT. This translates into CACDAILGGIREADKLIF.

This clone has just a few counts. Other DNA sequences in this sample translate to the same CDR3. The rearrangement links TRDV2 to TRDJ1, with D perhaps matching TRDD3 (6 bases). The CDR3 covers 19 residues. V was cut by 0 bases and J by 0 bases, with 22 bases left in between. CDR1 is GEAIGNYY, CDR2 EKD, per germline. CDR3 coding DNA: TGTGCCTGTGACACCGTAACAGATCCTTCGGGGGACTACACCGATAAACTCATCTTT. Residues: CACDTVTDPSGDYTDKLIF.

This clone was observed a few times. TCRdb lists the protein of a much larger clone for this DNA, which differs at residue 8, so this is likely a read error; the protein given here is translated from the DNA itself. V and J are TRDV2 and TRDJ1; D unresolved. V shed 0 bases and J shed 4 bases, with 11 bases lying between them. This CDR3 region has 14 residues. Germline lookup yields CDR1 GEAIGNYY and CDR2 EKD. Here the CDR3 reads CACDTVGTLDKLIF. The DNA of the CDR3 is TGTGCCTGTGACACCGTCGGGACCCTCGATAAACTCATCTTT.

With respect to this clone: TCRdb's protein for this DNA is that of a much larger clone and differs from the translation at residue 14, likely a read error; the protein shown is the DNA translation. The V and J genes are TRDV2 and TRDJ1, with D unclear. Between the trimmed V and J ends, which lost 1 base and 3 bases, there was a span of 26 bases. The V gene's germline CDR1 is GEAIGNYY and CDR2 EKD. The CDR3 is 19 residues long. CDR3 nucleotide sequence: TGTGCCTGTGACACGGTAACGAATGGTGTGGAGACGTACGCCGATAAACTCATCTTT. Encoded protein: CACDTVTNGVETYADKLIF.

This clone was counted a few times. It may be a read error: a sequence one base away is much more abundant. V and J are TRDV2 and TRDJ1; a possible D gene is TRDD3 (5 bases). Germline V CDR1 and CDR2: GEAIGNYY, EKD. The CDR3 spans 15 residues. V lost 0 bases and J lost 3, with 13 bases in between. DNA of the CDR3: TGTGCCTGTGACACCGTTGGGGAATACTCCGATAAACTCATCTTT. It yields the protein CACDTVGEYSDKLIF.

In its sample, this clone ranks as medium-sized. In the same sample, other DNA sequences code for this CDR3. The chain carries TRDV2 and TRDJ1; 8 bases match TRDD3. The V gene's germline CDR1 is GEAIGNYY and CDR2 EKD. The CDR3 runs to 15 residues. J gave up 0 bases and V 0 bases, and 2 bases lay outside the gene matches. The CDR3 DNA reads as TGTGCCTGTGACACCGTTGGGGGATACACCGATAAACTCATCTTT. Translation: CACDTVGGYTDKLIF.

The table lists this clone with a few counts. The V gene is TRDV2, the J gene TRDJ1; D tentatively fits TRDD2 or TRDD3 (9 bases each). The CDR3 sequence is 24 residues long. The germline CDR1 and CDR2 sequences are GEAIGNYY and EKD. V dropped 0 bases and J dropped 4 bases, with 41 bases sitting between them. The chain's CDR3 is CACDTLLRPSYDVEELGENDKLIF. CDR3 sequence (DNA): TGTGCCTGTGACACCTTATTAAGGCCTTCCTACGATGTGGAGGAACTGGGGGAGAACGATAAACTCATCTTT.

This clone is labeled as medium-sized (0.01 to 0.1%). Different DNA sequences within this sample yield the same CDR3. J is TRDJ1 and V is TRDV2; TRDD3 might be the D (6 bases). With 3 bases removed from V and 0 bases from J, the gap between germline ends came to 28 bases. There are 20 residues in the CDR3. The V gene's germline CDR1 is GEAIGNYY and CDR2 EKD. Written as DNA, the CDR3 is TGTGCCTGTGACGCCATAAGAAGCGGGAAGCTACTGGGATACACCGATAAACTCATCTTT. Translating it yields CACDAIRSGKLLGYTDKLIF.

This clone was counted between two and nine times. A read error may be the cause here, since a much bigger clone is one base away. The chain combines TRDV2 with TRDJ3; 9 nucleotides match TRDD3. Germline loops: CDR1 GEAIGNYY, CDR2 EKD. This CDR3 is built from 26 residues. The DNA for the CDR3 is TGTGCCTGTGACCCAGTACACGTGGGGGATAATATCCAACGTTCATTCGGCTCCTGGGACACCCGAAAGATGTTTTTC. It codes for CACDPVHVGDNIQRSFGSWDTRKMFF.